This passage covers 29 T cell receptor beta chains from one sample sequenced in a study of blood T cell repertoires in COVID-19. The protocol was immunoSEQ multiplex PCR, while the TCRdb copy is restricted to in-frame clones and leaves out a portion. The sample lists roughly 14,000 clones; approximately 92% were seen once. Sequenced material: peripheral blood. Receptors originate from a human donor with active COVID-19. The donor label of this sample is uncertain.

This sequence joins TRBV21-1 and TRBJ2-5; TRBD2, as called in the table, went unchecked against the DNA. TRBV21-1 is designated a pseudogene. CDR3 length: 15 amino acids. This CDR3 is CASSKGEGEVETQYF. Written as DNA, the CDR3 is TGTGCCAGCAGCAAAGGTGAAGGGGAGGTTGAGACCCAGTACTTC.

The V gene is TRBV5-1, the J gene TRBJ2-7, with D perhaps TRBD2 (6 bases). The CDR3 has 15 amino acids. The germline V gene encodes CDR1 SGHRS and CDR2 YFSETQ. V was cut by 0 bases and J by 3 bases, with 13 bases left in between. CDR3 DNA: TGCGCCAGCAGCTTGGTAGGGACTGGTGTCTACGAGCAGTACTTC. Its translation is CASSLVGTGVYEQYF. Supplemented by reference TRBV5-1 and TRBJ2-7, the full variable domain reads KAGVTQTPRYLIKTRGQQVTLSCSPISGHRSVSWYQQTPGQGLQFLFEYFSETQRNKGNFPGRFSGRQFSNSRSEMNVSTLELGDSALYLCASSLVGTGVYEQYFGPGTRLTVT.

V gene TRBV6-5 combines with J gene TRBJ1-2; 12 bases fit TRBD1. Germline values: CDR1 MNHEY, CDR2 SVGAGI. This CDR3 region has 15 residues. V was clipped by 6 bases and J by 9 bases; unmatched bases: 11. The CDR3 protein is CASSTPGQGATSYTF. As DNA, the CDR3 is TGTGCCAGCAGCACACCGGGACAGGGGGCGACGAGCTACACCTTC.

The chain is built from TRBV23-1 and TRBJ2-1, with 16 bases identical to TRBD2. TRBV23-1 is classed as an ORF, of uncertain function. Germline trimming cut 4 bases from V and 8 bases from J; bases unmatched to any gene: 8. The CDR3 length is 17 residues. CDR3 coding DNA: TGCGCCAGCAGTCTCCCCGGGACTAGCGGGAGGGCTGATGAGCAGTTCTTC. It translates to CASSLPGTSGRADEQFF.

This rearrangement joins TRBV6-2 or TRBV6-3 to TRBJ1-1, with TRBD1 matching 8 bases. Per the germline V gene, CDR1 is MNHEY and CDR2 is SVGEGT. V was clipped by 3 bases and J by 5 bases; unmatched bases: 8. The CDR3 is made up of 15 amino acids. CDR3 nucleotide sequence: TGTGCCAGCAGTTATTATCAGGGGGCGGGAACTGAAGCTTTCTTT. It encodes CASSYYQGAGTEAFF.

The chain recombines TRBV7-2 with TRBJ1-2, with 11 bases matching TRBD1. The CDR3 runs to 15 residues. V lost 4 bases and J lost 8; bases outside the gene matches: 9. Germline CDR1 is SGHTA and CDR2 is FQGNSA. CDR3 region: CASSSDGTGGGGYTF. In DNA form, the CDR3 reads TGTGCCAGCAGCTCAGATGGGACAGGGGGAGGGGGCTACACCTTC.

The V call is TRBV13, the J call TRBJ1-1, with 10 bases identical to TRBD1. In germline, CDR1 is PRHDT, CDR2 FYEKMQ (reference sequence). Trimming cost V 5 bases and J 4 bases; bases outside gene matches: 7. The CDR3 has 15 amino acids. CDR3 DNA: TGTGCCAGCAGCACCAGGGGACAGGGGCTCACTGAAGCTTTCTTT. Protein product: CASSTRGQGLTEAFF.

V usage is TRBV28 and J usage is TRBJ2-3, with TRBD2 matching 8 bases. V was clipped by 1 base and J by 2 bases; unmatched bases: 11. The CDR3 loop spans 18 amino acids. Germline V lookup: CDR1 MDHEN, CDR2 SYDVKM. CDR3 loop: CASSLSPGLGGHTDTQYF. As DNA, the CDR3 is TGTGCCAGCAGTTTATCCCCGGGACTAGGGGGGCACACAGATACGCAGTATTTT.

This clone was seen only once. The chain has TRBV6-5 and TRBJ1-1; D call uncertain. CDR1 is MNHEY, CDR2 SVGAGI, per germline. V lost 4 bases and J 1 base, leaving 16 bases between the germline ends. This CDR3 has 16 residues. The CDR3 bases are TGTGCCAGCAGTTCCTCCGGACTGGCCCGGAACACTGAAGCTTTCTTT. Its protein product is CASSSSGLARNTEAFF.

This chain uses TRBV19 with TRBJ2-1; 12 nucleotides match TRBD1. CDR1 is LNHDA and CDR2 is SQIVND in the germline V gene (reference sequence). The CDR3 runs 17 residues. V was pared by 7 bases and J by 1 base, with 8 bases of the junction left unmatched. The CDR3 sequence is CASTGDRGRNSYNEQFF. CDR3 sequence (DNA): TGTGCCAGTACTGGGGACAGGGGGCGAAATTCCTACAATGAGCAGTTCTTC.

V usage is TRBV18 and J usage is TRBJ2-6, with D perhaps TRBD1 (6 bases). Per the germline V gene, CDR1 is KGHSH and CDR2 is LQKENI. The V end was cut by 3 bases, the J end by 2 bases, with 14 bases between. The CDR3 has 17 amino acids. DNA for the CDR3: TGTGCCAGCTCACCCGATACAGGGATAACTGGGGCCAACGTCCTGACTTTC. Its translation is CASSPDTGITGANVLTF.

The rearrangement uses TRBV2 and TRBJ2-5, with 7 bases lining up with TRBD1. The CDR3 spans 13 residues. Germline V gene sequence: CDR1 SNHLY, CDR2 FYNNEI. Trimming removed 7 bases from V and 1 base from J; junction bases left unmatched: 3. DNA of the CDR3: TGTGCCAGCAATAGACAGGGCCAAGAGACCCAGTACTTC. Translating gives CASNRQGQETQYF.

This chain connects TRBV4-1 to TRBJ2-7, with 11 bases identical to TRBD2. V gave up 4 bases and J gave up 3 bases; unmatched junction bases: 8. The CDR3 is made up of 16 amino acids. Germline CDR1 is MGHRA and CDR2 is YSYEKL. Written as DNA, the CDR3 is TGCGCCAGCAGCCGAACCGGGACTAGCGGCTACTACGAGCAGTACTTC. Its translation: CASSRTGTSGYYEQYF.

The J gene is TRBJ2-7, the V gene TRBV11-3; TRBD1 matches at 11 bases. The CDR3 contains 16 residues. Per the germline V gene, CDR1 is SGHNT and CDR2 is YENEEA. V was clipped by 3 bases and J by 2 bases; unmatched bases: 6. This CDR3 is CASSLIPGQGAYEQYF. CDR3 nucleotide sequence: TGTGCCAGCAGCTTGATTCCGGGACAGGGGGCCTACGAGCAGTACTTC.

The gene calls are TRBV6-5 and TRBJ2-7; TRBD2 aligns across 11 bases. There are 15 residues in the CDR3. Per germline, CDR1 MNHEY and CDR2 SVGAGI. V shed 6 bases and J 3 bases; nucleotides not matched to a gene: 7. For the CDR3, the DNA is TGTGCCAGCAGACCTAGCGGGGGGTACGGCTACGAGCAGTACTTC. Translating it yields CASRPSGGYGYEQYF.

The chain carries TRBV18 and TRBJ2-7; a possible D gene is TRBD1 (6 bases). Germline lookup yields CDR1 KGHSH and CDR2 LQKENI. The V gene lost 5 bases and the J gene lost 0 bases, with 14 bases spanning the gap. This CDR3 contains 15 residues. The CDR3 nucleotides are TGTGCCAGCTCATCCGAGGACAGCAGCTCCTACGAGCAGTACTTC. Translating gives CASSSEDSSSYEQYF.

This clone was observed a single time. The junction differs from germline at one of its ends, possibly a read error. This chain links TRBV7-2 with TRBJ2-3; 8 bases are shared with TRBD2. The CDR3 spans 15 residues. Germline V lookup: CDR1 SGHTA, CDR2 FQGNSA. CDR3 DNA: TGTGCCAGCAACTTAGCGGGGACTAGCACAGATACGCAGTATTTT. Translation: CASNLAGTSTDTQYF.

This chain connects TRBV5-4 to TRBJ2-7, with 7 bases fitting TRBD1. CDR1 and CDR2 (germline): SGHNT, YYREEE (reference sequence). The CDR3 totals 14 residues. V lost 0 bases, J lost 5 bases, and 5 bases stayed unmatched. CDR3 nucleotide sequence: TGTGCCAGCAGCTTGGTAGGGGGCAGGAACGAGCAGTACTTC. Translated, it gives CASSLVGGRNEQYF.

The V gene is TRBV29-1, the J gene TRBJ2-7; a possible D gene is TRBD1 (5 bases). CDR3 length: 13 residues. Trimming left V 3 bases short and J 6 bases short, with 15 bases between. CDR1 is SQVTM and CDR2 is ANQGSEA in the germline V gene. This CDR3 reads CSVEVGRVGEQYF. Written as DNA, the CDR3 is TGCAGCGTTGAGGTAGGCAGGGTGGGCGAGCAGTACTTC.

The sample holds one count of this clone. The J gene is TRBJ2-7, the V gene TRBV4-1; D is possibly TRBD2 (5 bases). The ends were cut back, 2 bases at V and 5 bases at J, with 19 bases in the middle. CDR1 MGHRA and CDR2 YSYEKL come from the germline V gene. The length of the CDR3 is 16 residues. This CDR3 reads CASSQSPITREDEQYF. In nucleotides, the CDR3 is TGCGCCAGCAGCCAAAGTCCAATCACTAGAGAAGACGAGCAGTACTTC.

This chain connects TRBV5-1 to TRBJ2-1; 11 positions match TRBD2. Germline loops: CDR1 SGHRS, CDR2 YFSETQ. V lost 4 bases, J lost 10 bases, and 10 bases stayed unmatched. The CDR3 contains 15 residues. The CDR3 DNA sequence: TGCGCCAGCAGCATAACTAGCGGGAGCGTTCGGGAGCAGTTCTTC. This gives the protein CASSITSGSVREQFF.

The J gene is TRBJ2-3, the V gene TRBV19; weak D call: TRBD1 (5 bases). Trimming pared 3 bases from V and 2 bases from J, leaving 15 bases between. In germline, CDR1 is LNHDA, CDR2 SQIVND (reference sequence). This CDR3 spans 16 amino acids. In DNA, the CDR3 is TGTGCCAGTAGTATCACCCACAAGGGGAACACAGATACGCAGTATTTT. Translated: CASSITHKGNTDTQYF.

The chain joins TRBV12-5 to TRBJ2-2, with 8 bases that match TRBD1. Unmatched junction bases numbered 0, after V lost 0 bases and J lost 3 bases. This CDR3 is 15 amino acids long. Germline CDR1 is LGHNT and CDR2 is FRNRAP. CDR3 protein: CASGLVQGDTGELFF. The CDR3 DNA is TGTGCTAGTGGTTTGGTACAGGGGGACACCGGGGAGCTGTTTTTT.

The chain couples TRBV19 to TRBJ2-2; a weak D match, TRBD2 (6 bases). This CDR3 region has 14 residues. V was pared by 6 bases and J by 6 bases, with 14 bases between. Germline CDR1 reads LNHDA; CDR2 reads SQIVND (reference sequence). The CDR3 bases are TGTGCCAGTAGGACGGGGGAGGTATCCGGGGAGCTGTTTTTT. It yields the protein CASRTGEVSGELFF.

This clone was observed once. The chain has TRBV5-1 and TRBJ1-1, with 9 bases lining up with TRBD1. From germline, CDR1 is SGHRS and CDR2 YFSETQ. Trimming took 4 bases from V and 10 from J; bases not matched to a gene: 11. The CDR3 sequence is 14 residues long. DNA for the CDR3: TGCGCCAGCAGCCCGACAGGGGGGCGCGGGGGAGCTTTCTTT. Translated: CASSPTGGRGGAFF.

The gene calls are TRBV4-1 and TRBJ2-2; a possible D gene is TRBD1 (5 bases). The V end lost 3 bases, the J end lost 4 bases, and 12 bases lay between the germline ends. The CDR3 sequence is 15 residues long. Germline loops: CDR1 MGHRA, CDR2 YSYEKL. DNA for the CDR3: TGCGCCAGCAGCCACGGACATAGGGGCACCGGGGAGCTGTTTTTT. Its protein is CASSHGHRGTGELFF.

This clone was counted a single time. CDR3 sequence: CASSGEDYEQYF. CDR3 nucleotide sequence: TGTGCCAGCAGTGGAGAAGATTACGAGCAGTACTTC. The V and J genes are TRBV2 and TRBJ2-7; the D is unclear. The CDR3 is made up of 12 amino acids. V lost 4 bases, J lost 4 bases, and 8 bases lay in between. Germline CDR1 SNHLY, CDR2 FYNNEI. The full variable domain, with the rest looked up from reference TRBV2 and TRBJ2-7, is EPEVTQTPSHQVTQMGQEVILRCVPISNHLYFYWYRQILGQKVEFLVSFYNNEISEKSEIFDDQFSVERPDGSNFTLKIRSTKLEDSAMYFCASSGEDYEQYFGPGTRLTVT.

DNA of the CDR3: TGTGCCAGCAGCCAGGCCGACAGGGCTGGAAACACCATATATTTT. As protein: CASSQADRAGNTIYF. The chain uses TRBV4-2 and TRBJ1-3; 7 positions agree with TRBD1. Germline CDR1 is LGHNA and CDR2 is YNFKEQ. The CDR3 extends over 15 amino acids. Trimming cost V 3 bases and J 2 bases; bases outside gene matches: 4.

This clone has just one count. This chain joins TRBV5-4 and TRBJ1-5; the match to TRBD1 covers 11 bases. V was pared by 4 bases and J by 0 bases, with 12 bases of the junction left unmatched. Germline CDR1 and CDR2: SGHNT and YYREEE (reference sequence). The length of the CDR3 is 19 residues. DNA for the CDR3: TGTGCCAGCAGCCCCGAGCCGGACAGGGGGCTTGGTAGCAATCAGCCCCAGCATTTT. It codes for CASSPEPDRGLGSNQPQHF.